The sample holds many counts of the clone carrying this TCR beta chain. What it binds is unknown. The sample comes from a study of spatial heterogeneity in lung cancer. Germline V gene data show CDR1 as SGHTA and CDR2 as FQGNSA. V lost 5 bases, J lost 2 bases, and 8 bases stayed unmatched. The CDR3 is made up of 15 amino acids. The study's findings and limits: Whereas they appeared in blood less at follow-up, ubiquitous expanded tumor TCRs appeared there more at resection.

TCRdb itself ran the 5' RACE reads through MiXCR, one entry per CDR3 protein. This table holds 24,000 or so distinct CDR3 sequences, 3% to 3.5% found once. As for time point: sample taken at primary tumor resection. Patients with untreated early-stage non-small cell lung cancer, numbering roughly 69, were the donors. The chain combines TRBV7-2 with TRBJ1-2; 7 nucleotides agree with TRBD1. This sequence originates from a female donor with early-stage non-small cell lung cancer. Sequenced here: PBMCs, sampled at surgery. The CDR3 sequence is CASSHPGGMNYGYTF. The CDR3 DNA reads as TGTGCCAGCAGCCACCCAGGGGGGATGAACTATGGCTACACCTTC.